Listed below are T cell receptor beta chains from one sample, sequenced in a study of T-cell memory formation after mild COVID-19. MiXCR was run by TCRdb on the 5' RACE reads, yielding one entry per CDR3 protein. The table has 100,000 to 120,000 distinct CDR3 sequences, 22% seen once. The sequenced sample consisted of PBMCs or a T cell subset sorted from them (not recorded which). The receptor set was obtained from a man younger than 30 who had mild COVID-19 (a few samples of this study predate the infection). Cell type and time point are not known. CDR3s include the opening cysteine and the closing phenylalanine or tryptophan. A D gene is named only where the DNA matches it firmly. Not all rows give a size; the values are once, few, many and, for expanded clones, a class.

clone size,D gene,J gene,V gene,CDR3 DNA,CDR3 protein
-,-,TRBJ1-1,TRBV19,TGTGCCAGTACGTTCAGACAGGAAAAAAATGAAGCTTTCTTT,CASTFRQEKNEAFF
-,-,TRBJ2-3,TRBV25-1,TGTGCCAGCAGTGAATATATCAGGATCCGGGGGGCGATGACAGATACGCAGTATTTT,CASSEYIRIRGAMTDTQYF
few,TRBD1,TRBJ1-6,TRBV27,TGTGCCAGCACTCCCTCCTGGGACAGAACCTTCAATTCCAATTCACCCCTCCACTTT,CASTPSWDRTFNSNSPLHF
-,-,TRBJ1-1,TRBV7-8,TGTGCCAGCAGCTTAGCCGAAGGGATGTGGACTGAAGCTTTCTTT,CASSLAEGMWTEAFF
-,-,TRBJ1-2,TRBV7-9,TGTGCCAGCAGCTTCTTAACGGCAGACTATGGCTACACCTTC,CASSFLTADYGYTF
-,TRBD1,TRBJ2-1,TRBV7-9,TGTGCCAGCAGTCGAGGGGGCGGCAGGAGCTCCTACAATGAGCAGTTCTTC,CASSRGGGRSSYNEQFF
-,TRBD1,TRBJ2-2,TRBV29-1,TGCAGCGTTCAGGGGGAGTTCGACACCGGGGAGCTGTTTTTT,CSVQGEFDTGELFF
-,-,TRBJ2-3,TRBV6-5,TGTGCCAGCAGTTACCGAGTGGGGGAGATCACAGATACGCAGTATTTT,CASSYRVGEITDTQYF
-,TRBD1,TRBJ2-2,TRBV6-6,TGTGCCGGTCGACAGGGGCCGGACACCGGGGAGCTGTTTTTT,CAGRQGPDTGELFF
-,TRBD1,TRBJ1-2,TRBV12-3/TRBV12-4,TGTGCCAGCAGGACGGACAGGGGTGATGGCTACACCTTC,CASRTDRGDGYTF
few,TRBD2,TRBJ2-3,TRBV27,TGTGCCACCGCTTACGGGGGGGTACATACGCAGTATTTT,CATAYGGVHTQYF
few,TRBD1,TRBJ1-6,TRBV7-6,TGTGCCAGCAGCTTAACGCCGTCGACAGGGGAGCGTAATTCACCCCTCCACTTT,CASSLTPSTGERNSPLHF
many,-,TRBJ2-6,TRBV5-4,TGTGCCAGCAGCCTGGAGACAGTAGGGAACGTCCTGACTTTC,CASSLETVGNVLTF
-,-,TRBJ2-7,TRBV7-6,TGTGCCAGCAGCTTGGGCAGGGGGGACTACGAGCAGTACTTC,CASSLGRGDYEQYF
few,TRBD2,TRBJ2-7,TRBV27,TGTGCCAGCAGTTTGAGTTCCGTAGCGGGGACCTACGAGCAGTACTTC,CASSLSSVAGTYEQYF
few,-,TRBJ2-3,TRBV4-1,TGCGCCAGCAGCCAAGGGATCGGGGGCCAAGATACGCAGTATTTT,CASSQGIGGQDTQYF
few,-,TRBJ2-3,TRBV13,TGTGCCAGCAGCTTACTACCCCTTCGGGGGAATCCTAGCACAGATACGCAGTATTTT,CASSLLPLRGNPSTDTQYF
few,-,TRBJ1-1,TRBV20-1,TGCAGTGCTAGTGCCCACATCATGAACACTGAAGCTTTCTTT,CSASAHIMNTEAFF
few,-,TRBJ1-3,TRBV27,TGTGCCAGCAGTCCCGACAGTAACACCATATATTTT,CASSPDSNTIYF
-,-,TRBJ1-5,TRBV5-5,TGTGCCAGCAGCCCCGACAGCATCGATAGCAATCAGCCCCAGCATTTT,CASSPDSIDSNQPQHF
-,-,TRBJ1-4,TRBV12-3/TRBV12-4,TGTGCCAGCAGTCAGCCGGGGGGAAGTCAGGAAAAACTGTTTTTT,CASSQPGGSQEKLFF
-,TRBD1,TRBJ1-6,TRBV4-1,TGCGCCAGCAGCCAAATCGGACAGGGCGCTTCACCCCTCCACTTT,CASSQIGQGASPLHF
few,TRBD1,TRBJ2-5,TRBV7-2,TGTGCCAGCAGGCGCCGGGACAGGGAAGAGACCCAGTACTTC,CASRRRDREETQYF
many,-,TRBJ1-6,TRBV11-3,TGTGCCAGCAGCTTAGGAGGGGCGTCACCCCTCCACTTT,CASSLGGASPLHF
-,-,TRBJ2-3,TRBV9,TGTGCCAGCAGCGTAGGCGGGTTCTCAGATACGCAGTATTTT,CASSVGGFSDTQYF
few,TRBD1,TRBJ2-7,TRBV6-2/TRBV6-3,TGTGCCAGCAGTTACGAGACAGGGTCCCACGAGCAGTACTTC,CASSYETGSHEQYF
few,TRBD1,TRBJ2-3,TRBV5-5,TGTGCCAGCAGCGACGGACAGGGACCAGATACGCAGTATTTT,CASSDGQGPDTQYF
few,-,TRBJ1-2,TRBV7-9,TGTGCCAGCACCCCCGAGGTGGGGGGAAACTATGGCTACACCTTC,CASTPEVGGNYGYTF
-,-,TRBJ2-5,TRBV20-1,TGCAGTGCTAGAGATCTTAGCGGCCAAGAGACCCAGTACTTC,CSARDLSGQETQYF
-,-,TRBJ1-2,TRBV29-1,TGCAGCGTCCGGACAGAGACTAACTATGGCTACACCTTC,CSVRTETNYGYTF
few,TRBD2,TRBJ2-3,TRBV24-1,TGTGCCACCAGTGATTCCAGCGGGGGGGCGGTCACAGATACGCAGTATTTT,CATSDSSGGAVTDTQYF
-,TRBD1,TRBJ2-7,TRBV10-1,TGCGCCAGCAGTCCCGGGACAGGGGAATCCTACGAGCAGTACTTC,CASSPGTGESYEQYF
-,TRBD1,TRBJ2-5,TRBV6-5,TGTGCCAGCAGTACCAATACAGGGGCCCAAGAGACCCAGTACTTC,CASSTNTGAQETQYF
few,TRBD2,TRBJ2-5,TRBV29-1,TGCAGCGTTGAAGATCTAACTAGCGGGGAAGAAGAGACCCAGTACTTC,CSVEDLTSGEEETQYF
few,-,TRBJ2-1,TRBV7-9,TGTGCCAGCAGCCCACTTAGGACCAACAATGGGGAGCAGTTCTTC,CASSPLRTNNGEQFF
few,-,TRBJ2-7,TRBV4-3,TGCGCCAGCAGCCAAGATTCTCGTAGTTCCTACGAGCAGTACTTC,CASSQDSRSSYEQYF
-,TRBD2,TRBJ2-1,TRBV13,TGTGCCAGCAGCTCGTGGCGGAGCGGGGCCACTGAGCAGTTCTTC,CASSSWRSGATEQFF
many,TRBD1,TRBJ2-1,TRBV4-3,TGCGCCAGCAGTCGAGGGACAGCTCGCTACAATGAGCAGTTCTTC,CASSRGTARYNEQFF
many,-,TRBJ1-1,TRBV4-1,TGCGCCAGCAGCCAAGGACCACCAGGAGGCACTGAAGCTTTCTTT,CASSQGPPGGTEAFF
few,TRBD1,TRBJ1-5,TRBV6-6,TGTGCCAGCAGTTTCGGACAGGGCGGTCAGCCCCAGCATTTT,CASSFGQGGQPQHF
-,-,TRBJ2-2,TRBV3-2,TGTGCCAGCAGCCAAGGGACTAGCGACTACACCGGGGAGCTGTTTTTT,CASSQGTSDYTGELFF
-,TRBD1,TRBJ2-3,TRBV4-2,TGTGCCAGCAGCCAAGAACGGGACAGGGCTTACCGGCAGTATTTT,CASSQERDRAYRQYF
-,-,TRBJ1-1,TRBV4-1,TGCGCCAGCAGCCATCGCGGGGCATACACTGAAGCTTTCTTT,CASSHRGAYTEAFF
few,TRBD2,TRBJ2-7,TRBV27,TGTGCCAGCAGTTGGACTAGCGCATCCTACGAGCAGTACTTC,CASSWTSASYEQYF
-,TRBD1,TRBJ1-5,TRBV20-1,TGCAGTCCTGGACAGGGTGGGCAGCCCCAGCATTTT,CSPGQGGQPQHF
many,-,TRBJ1-5,TRBV6-5,TGTGCCAGCAGTTACTCGTTCCCCCCTGGGGGCAATCAGCCCCAGCATTTT,CASSYSFPPGGNQPQHF
few,-,TRBJ2-3,TRBV12-3/TRBV12-4,TGTGCCAGCCAGGACATTAGGGGCCCAGATACGCAGTATTTT,CASQDIRGPDTQYF
-,-,TRBJ2-2,TRBV29-1,TGCAGCGCTGAGGGGCTGAACACCGGGGAGCTGTTTTTT,CSAEGLNTGELFF
-,TRBD1,TRBJ2-4,TRBV11-2,TGTGCCAGCAGCTTATTGACAGGGCCGGGCATTCAGTACTTC,CASSLLTGPGIQYF
-,-,TRBJ2-1,TRBV5-8,TGTGCCAGCAGCTTGGGCTGGACACGAACCTACAATGAGCAGTTCTTC,CASSLGWTRTYNEQFF
-,TRBD1,TRBJ1-2,TRBV27,TGTGCCAGCAGTCCCTCCGGGACAGGGAATGGCTACACCTTC,CASSPSGTGNGYTF